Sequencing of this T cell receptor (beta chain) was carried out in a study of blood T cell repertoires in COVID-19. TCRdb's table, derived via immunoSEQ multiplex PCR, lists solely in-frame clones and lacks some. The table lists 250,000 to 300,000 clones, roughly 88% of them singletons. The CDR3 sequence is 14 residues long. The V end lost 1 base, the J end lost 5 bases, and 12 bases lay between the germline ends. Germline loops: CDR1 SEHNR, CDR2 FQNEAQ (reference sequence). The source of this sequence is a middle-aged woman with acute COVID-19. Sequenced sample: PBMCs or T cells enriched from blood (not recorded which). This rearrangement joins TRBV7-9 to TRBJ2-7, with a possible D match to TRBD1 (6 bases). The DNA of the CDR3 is TGTGCCAGCAGCTTAGACAGGGCGACCCACGAGCAGTACTTC. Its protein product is CASSLDRATHEQYF.